The 27 T cell receptor beta chains reported below all come from one sample, sequenced in a study of T cell responses to AZD1222 COVID-19 vaccine. Repertoires were generated with immunoSEQ multiplex PCR, while TCRdb's copy carries only in-frame clones and drops some. The sample includes over 110,000 clones, under 95% of them seen just once. This material consisted of peripheral blood, taken on day 0 of AZD1222 vaccination. The source is an adult in good health.

The chain joins TRBV4-1 to TRBJ2-7, with D possibly TRBD1 on 6 matching bases. The germline V gene has CDR1 MGHRA and CDR2 YSYEKL. Deletions cut 4 bases from V and 1 base from J, with 14 bases between. The CDR3 is made up of 15 amino acids. CDR3 in amino acids: CASSPFRDISYEQYF. The DNA of the CDR3 is TGCGCCAGCAGCCCCTTCCGGGACATATCCTACGAGCAGTACTTC.

This rearrangement joins TRBV6-5 to TRBJ2-7; 8 bases align to TRBD1. CDR3 length: 15 residues. Germline V gene sequence: CDR1 MNHEY, CDR2 SVGAGI. Germline trimming cut 0 bases from V and 3 bases from J; bases unmatched to any gene: 4. In DNA form, the CDR3 reads TGTGCCAGCAGTTACTCAGACAGGGGCGTCTACGAGCAGTACTTC. Encoded protein: CASSYSDRGVYEQYF.

The chain links TRBV19 to TRBJ2-3, with D maybe TRBD1 (5 bases). CDR3 length: 16 amino acids. V lost 3 bases and J 6 bases, leaving 19 bases between the germline ends. Germline lookup yields CDR1 LNHDA and CDR2 SQIVND (reference sequence). The CDR3 DNA reads as TGTGCCAGTAGTATCGCTTGGGGCAGGGCTTACGATACGCAGTATTTT. Translating gives CASSIAWGRAYDTQYF.

This chain joins TRBV7-9 and TRBJ1-5; the D is unclear. V was clipped by 0 bases and J by 7 bases, with 16 bases between them. The CDR3 extends over 16 amino acids. Looked up from germline, CDR1 is SEHNR and CDR2 is FQNEAQ (reference sequence). CDR3 amino acids: CASSLALGRSGQPQHF. In DNA form, the CDR3 reads TGTGCCAGCAGCTTAGCTTTGGGGAGGAGTGGCCAGCCCCAGCATTTT.

This clone was observed once. The chain recombines TRBV30 with TRBJ1-1; D uncertain. CDR3 size: 12 residues. The V end lost 3 bases, the J end lost 6 bases, and 11 bases lay between the germline ends. Germline V gene data show CDR1 as GTSNPN and CDR2 as SVGIG (reference sequence). CDR3 in amino acids: CAWRGPLAEAFF. CDR3 DNA sequence: TGTGCCTGGAGGGGCCCCCTGGCTGAAGCTTTCTTT.

The chain has TRBV5-1 and TRBJ2-3; perhaps TRBD2 as D (6 bases). The germline V gene encodes CDR1 SGHRS and CDR2 YFSETQ. Trimming took off 4 bases at V and 1 base at J, with 13 bases between the two ends. There are 15 residues in the CDR3. The CDR3, as DNA: TGCGCCAGCAGCCCAATAGCGGATCGCACAGATACGCAGTATTTT. It specifies CASSPIADRTDTQYF.

Only one count was recorded for this clone. This chain links TRBV6-1 with TRBJ2-5; 11 bases agree with TRBD2. This CDR3 region has 15 residues. V lost 2 bases and J lost 5; bases outside the gene matches: 4. The V gene's germline CDR1 is MNHNS and CDR2 SASEGT. CDR3 sequence (DNA): TGTGCCAGCAGTGAACTAGCGGGAGGAGGGGAGACCCAGTACTTC. Encoded protein: CASSELAGGGETQYF.

For the CDR3, the DNA is TGTGCCAGCAGCTGGGACAGAGACAATGAGCAGTTCTTC. Its translation is CASSWDRDNEQFF. The V call is TRBV11-3, the J call TRBJ2-1; 7 bases fit TRBD1. The CDR3 loop spans 13 amino acids. J lost 5 bases, V lost 4 bases, and 2 bases had no gene match. The germline gives CDR1 SGHNT, CDR2 YENEEA.

The V gene is TRBV30, the J gene TRBJ1-6; the match to TRBD1 covers 10 bases. The junction had 6 bases not matched to a gene; V was cut back by 0 bases and J by 7 bases. The CDR3 is 16 amino acids. CDR1 GTSNPN and CDR2 SVGIG come from the germline V gene (reference sequence). The CDR3 nucleotides are TGTGCCTGGAGTGTACGACAGGGGGCGGCAAATTCACCCCTCCACTTT. It codes for CAWSVRQGAANSPLHF. The full variable domain, in which reference TRBV30 and TRBJ1-6 provide the parts outside the CDR3, is SQTIHQWPATLVQPVGSPLSLECTVEGTSNPNLYWYRQAAGRGLQLLFYSVGIGQISSEVPQNLSASRPQDRQFILSSKKLLLSDSGFYLCAWSVRQGAANSPLHFGNGTRLTVT.

The chain combines TRBV10-2 with TRBJ2-2; D remains unclear. The V end lost 3 bases, the J end lost 6 bases, and 17 bases lay between the germline ends. Germline V gene data show CDR1 as WSHSY and CDR2 as SAAADI. This CDR3 is built from 16 residues. Here the CDR3 reads CASSDVGTRSPGELFF. Here the CDR3 DNA reads TGCGCCAGCAGTGACGTGGGAACCCGTTCGCCCGGGGAGCTGTTTTTT.

This chain links TRBV18 with TRBJ2-4, with 8 nucleotides matching TRBD1. V lost 3 bases, J lost 4 bases, and 11 bases stayed unmatched. This CDR3 is built from 17 residues. Per the germline V gene, CDR1 is KGHSH and CDR2 is LQKENI. CDR3 in DNA: TGTGCCAGCTCACCTTTAGGAAAGACAGGGGCAAAAAACATTCAGTACTTC. Translation: CASSPLGKTGAKNIQYF.

The CDR3 is CAISESSVNNSPLHF. The CDR3 DNA sequence: TGTGCCATCAGTGAGTCGAGTGTTAATAATTCACCCCTCCACTTT. The chain employs TRBV10-3 and TRBJ1-6; no clear D. This CDR3 spans 15 amino acids. The V end was cut by 0 bases, the J end by 5 bases, with 8 bases between. Germline CDR1 ENHRY, CDR2 SYGVKD.

The rearrangement links TRBV5-1 to TRBJ2-1; perhaps TRBD1 as D (7 bases). The ends were cut back, 3 bases at V and 4 bases at J, with 14 bases in the middle. The CDR3 has 15 residues. Germline values: CDR1 SGHRS, CDR2 YFSETQ. The CDR3 reads CASSWEAGGYNEQFF. CDR3 DNA sequence: TGCGCCAGCAGCTGGGAAGCAGGGGGGTACAATGAGCAGTTCTTC. Full variable domain (missing parts from reference TRBV5-1 and TRBJ2-1): KAGVTQTPRYLIKTRGQQVTLSCSPISGHRSVSWYQQTPGQGLQFLFEYFSETQRNKGNFPGRFSGRQFSNSRSEMNVSTLELGDSALYLCASSWEAGGYNEQFFGPGTRLTVL.

CDR3 sequence reads: CASSAEASGRSSYNEQFF. The CDR3 region has the DNA TGTGCCAGCAGCGCCGAAGCAAGCGGGAGGAGCTCCTACAATGAGCAGTTCTTC. J is TRBJ2-1 and V is TRBV9; TRBD2 aligns across 9 bases. Trimming at V came to 3 bases and at J to 0 bases, leaving 10 bases not matched to a gene. CDR3 length equals 18 residues. The germline V gene has CDR1 SGDLS and CDR2 YYNGEE.

This rearrangement joins TRBV19 to TRBJ2-3; possible D gene TRBD1, 6 bases. Trimming left V 8 bases short and J 5 bases short, with 20 bases between. There are 15 residues in the CDR3. Germline V CDR1 and CDR2: LNHDA, SQIVND (reference sequence). The CDR3 DNA reads as TGTGCCAGTCTCCTACAGGGCTCGGATAGAGATACGCAGTATTTT. Its translation is CASLLQGSDRDTQYF.

For this clone: A junction boundary mismatches the germline segment, possibly from a read error. The chain has TRBV6-1 and TRBJ1-5; D ambiguous. The CDR3 sequence is 11 residues long. Germline V gene data show CDR1 as MNHNS and CDR2 as SASEGT. CDR3 sequence reads: CASSEGFQLAF. CDR3 DNA: TGTGCCAGCAGTGAAGGGTTCCAACTCGCTTTT.

The chain carries TRBV11-3 and TRBJ2-7; D is tentatively TRBD1 or TRBD2 (5 bases each). Germline CDR1 reads SGHNT; CDR2 reads YENEEA. The CDR3 spans 12 residues. V lost 6 bases and J 4 bases, leaving 10 bases between the germline ends. The CDR3 region has the DNA TGTGCCAGCAGACGGGACGGATACGAGCAGTACTTC. Protein product: CASRRDGYEQYF.

This chain links TRBV27 with TRBJ2-1, with 10 bases fitting TRBD2. This CDR3 is 15 amino acids long. Per germline, CDR1 MNHEY and CDR2 SMNVEV (reference sequence). V lost 3 bases, J lost 2 bases, and 1 base stayed unmatched. The CDR3 DNA reads as TGTGCCAGCAGTTTCGGGACTAGCGCCTACAATGAGCAGTTCTTC. It translates to CASSFGTSAYNEQFF.

This clone appeared a few times. J is TRBJ1-5 and V is TRBV19; possible D gene TRBD1, 5 bases. The CDR3 contains 13 residues. V dropped 7 bases and J dropped 7 bases, with 14 bases sitting between them. Per germline, CDR1 LNHDA and CDR2 SQIVND (reference sequence). CDR3 DNA: TGTGCCAGTACTCGGGACCGCGGGCAGCCCCAGCATTTT. This translates into CASTRDRGQPQHF.

The V gene is TRBV7-8, the J gene TRBJ1-4, with D perhaps TRBD1 (5 bases). The CDR3 runs to 16 residues. CDR1 and CDR2 from the germline V gene are SGHVS and FQNEAQ. Trimming left V 2 bases short and J 5 bases short, with 15 bases between. In nucleotides, the CDR3 is TGTGCCAGCAGCTTATCTGGGACGGTAAAGAATGAAAAACTGTTTTTT. Amino acid sequence: CASSLSGTVKNEKLFF.

The chain carries TRBV30 and TRBJ1-6, with 7 bases fitting TRBD1. The CDR3 has 14 amino acids. Germline CDR1 reads GTSNPN; CDR2 reads SVGIG (reference sequence). V was clipped by 3 bases and J by 15 bases; unmatched bases: 14. CDR3 residues: CAWSLGTAPQVLHF. CDR3 nucleotide sequence: TGTGCCTGGAGCTTGGGGACAGCGCCTCAGGTCCTCCACTTT. The whole variable domain, remainder taken from reference TRBV30 and TRBJ1-6, is SQTIHQWPATLVQPVGSPLSLECTVEGTSNPNLYWYRQAAGRGLQLLFYSVGIGQISSEVPQNLSASRPQDRQFILSSKKLLLSDSGFYLCAWSLGTAPQVLHFGNGTRLTVT.

The chain joins TRBV11-1 to TRBJ1-6; D gene ambiguous. V lost 2 bases, J lost 7 bases, and 3 bases lay in between. Germline CDR1 is SGHAT and CDR2 is FQDESV (reference sequence). The CDR3 totals 12 residues. The chain's CDR3 is CASSLPNSPLHF. The CDR3 bases are TGTGCCAGCAGCTTACCCAATTCACCCCTCCACTTT.

There are many counts of this clone. The chain has TRBV6-4 and TRBJ2-1; 14 bases are a match to TRBD2. CDR3 length equals 15 residues. Germline V gene lookup returns CDR1 MRHNA and CDR2 SNTAGT. V was pared by 3 bases and J by 9 bases, with 4 bases of the junction left unmatched. This CDR3 is CASSEGTSGSGEQFF. The CDR3 DNA follows: TGTGCCAGCAGTGAGGGGACTAGCGGGAGCGGTGAGCAGTTCTTC.

This chain connects TRBV5-4 to TRBJ1-5; possibly TRBD1 for D (6 bases). Germline V gene data show CDR1 as SGHNT and CDR2 as YYREEE (reference sequence). Trimming took 2 bases from V and 7 from J, leaving 10 bases between them. The CDR3 loop spans 13 amino acids. Written as DNA, the CDR3 is TGTGCCAGCAGCTTAGGGGGGGAGCAGCCCCAGCATTTT. Protein product: CASSLGGEQPQHF.

This clone was found once. This chain links TRBV27 with TRBJ1-2, with a weak D call TRBD1 (5 bases). CDR1 and CDR2 (germline): MNHEY, SMNVEV (reference sequence). V lost 3 bases to trimming and J lost 5 bases, with 13 bases between them. This CDR3 is built from 14 residues. This chain's CDR3 is CASSFSKGSYGYTF. DNA of the CDR3: TGTGCCAGCAGTTTTAGTAAGGGGTCGTATGGCTACACCTTC.

This rearrangement joins TRBV29-1 to TRBJ2-5; D gene uncertain. Between the trimmed V and J ends, which lost 3 bases and 5 bases, there was a span of 4 bases. This CDR3 spans 10 amino acids. Germline values: CDR1 SQVTM, CDR2 ANQGSEA. The chain's CDR3 is CSVDLETQYF. For the CDR3, the DNA is TGCAGCGTTGATCTGGAGACCCAGTACTTC.

The rearrangement links TRBV29-1 to TRBJ1-1; the D is unclear. CDR3 size: 12 residues. V dropped 5 bases and J dropped 1 base, with 8 bases sitting between them. Per the germline V gene, CDR1 is SQVTM and CDR2 is ANQGSEA. In DNA form, the CDR3 reads TGCAGCGTTTTTCCGGGGAACACTGAAGCTTTCTTT. It yields the protein CSVFPGNTEAFF.